The present T cell receptor beta chain was sequenced within a study of T cells in Graves' hyperthyroidism and ophthalmopathy. Per the germline V gene, CDR1 is MNHEY and CDR2 is SMNVEV (reference sequence). The CDR3 length is 10 residues. Trimming shortened V by 7 bases and J by 12 bases, and 10 bases separated the two germline ends. The table lists this clonotype with many counts. Newly diagnosed hyperthyroidism, duration under 2 months, in patients aged 18 to 65. Clinical symptoms, serum thyroxine, TRAb, thyroid ultrasound and orbital computed tomography established diagnosis. Sampled blood dates from first hyperthyroidism diagnosis, and it precedes any ophthalmopathy symptoms. The PBMCs studied were ones that came from roughly 9.4 ml fresh peripheral blood. TCR beta CDR3 regions were amplified from RNA transcripts. With the HTBI primer set, the TCR CDR3 went through a first round of RT-PCR. A single record per CDR3 protein comes from TCRdb applying MiXCR to the multiplex PCR reads. The repertoire holds nearly 600,000 distinct CDR3 sequences, with roughly 14% as singletons.

This receptor was taken from a woman under 40 with Graves' hyperthyroidism that later progressed to Graves' ophthalmopathy. The material sequenced was blood. This chain uses TRBV27 with TRBJ2-1; the D gene is possibly TRBD2 (5 bases). CDR3 amino acids: CASKGVGQFF. The CDR3, as DNA: TGTGCCAGCAAGGGAGTTGGGCAGTTCTTC.